A selection of T cell receptor beta chains follows, all from one sample in a study of control samples from healthy donors and cancer patients. The protocol was immunoSEQ multiplex PCR, while the TCRdb copy is restricted to in-frame clones and leaves out a portion. The sample has around 130,000 clones, about 95% seen once. Input material: blood. The receptor set was obtained from a young man in good health. CDR3s include the opening cysteine and the closing phenylalanine or tryptophan. The D gene is left open where the match is weak. A row's size may be missing; if present it is once, few, many or a size class.

size: once; V: TRBV7-9; D: TRBD1; J: TRBJ1-2; DNA: TGTGCCAGCAGTCTACAGGGGAGCGGCTACACCTTC; CDR3: CASSLQGSGYTF
size: NA; V: TRBV5-3; D: TRBD1; J: TRBJ1-1; DNA: TGTGCCAGAAGCTTCAATGGCAGGGGGAGCACTGAAGCTTTCTTT; CDR3: CARSFNGRGSTEAFF
size: NA; V: TRBV2; D: NA; J: TRBJ1-5; DNA: TGTGCCAGCAGCAACAGACTGCAGACCTGGCGGGATAGCAATCAGCCCCAGCATTTT; CDR3: CASSNRLQTWRDSNQPQHF
size: NA; V: TRBV7-7; D: NA; J: TRBJ2-1; DNA: TGTGCTAGCAGCTTAGAGCCGGTGGGGGAGCAGTTCTTC; CDR3: CASSLEPVGEQFF
size: NA; V: TRBV6-5; D: TRBD1; J: TRBJ1-5; DNA: TGTGCCAGCAATCCGGGACAGTACAATCAGCCCCAGCATTTT; CDR3: CASNPGQYNQPQHF
size: once; V: TRBV19; D: NA; J: TRBJ1-3; DNA: TGTGCCAGTAGTCAACAGGGCGCCTACTCTGGAAACACCATATATTTT; CDR3: CASSQQGAYSGNTIYF
size: NA; V: TRBV27; D: TRBD2; J: TRBJ2-3; DNA: TGTGCCAGCAGTTCGGGGATAGCGGGGTTGGGAGACGGGGATACGCAGTATTTT; CDR3: CASSSGIAGLGDGDTQYF
size: NA; V: TRBV9; D: NA; J: TRBJ2-7; DNA: TGTGCCAGCAGCGTAGAGGGATACTCCTACGAGCAGTACTTC; CDR3: CASSVEGYSYEQYF
size: NA; V: TRBV27; D: NA; J: TRBJ2-2; DNA: TGTGCCAGCAGTCCCACGAACACCGGGGAGCTGTTTTTT; CDR3: CASSPTNTGELFF
size: NA; V: TRBV6-5; D: NA; J: TRBJ1-2; DNA: TGTGCCAGCAGCTCGTTGGGGGGCTATGGCTACACCTTC; CDR3: CASSSLGGYGYTF
size: NA; V: TRBV11-2; D: NA; J: TRBJ2-7; DNA: TGTGCCAGCAGCTTAGAAGGGATCGGAGAGCAGTACTTC; CDR3: CASSLEGIGEQYF
size: few; V: TRBV5-5; D: TRBD1; J: TRBJ2-7; DNA: TGTGCCAGCAGCTTGGTGGGACAGGGGACCAACGAGCAGTACTTC; CDR3: CASSLVGQGTNEQYF
size: NA; V: TRBV29-1; D: NA; J: TRBJ1-2; DNA: TGCAGCGTTGAAGATCCCGGGTACGGATCGCTCTATGGCTACACCTTC; CDR3: CSVEDPGYGSLYGYTF
size: NA; V: TRBV7-9; D: NA; J: TRBJ1-3; DNA: TGTGCCAGCAGCTTCGAGAAGGTACCTGGAAACACCATATATTTT; CDR3: CASSFEKVPGNTIYF
size: NA; V: TRBV27; D: NA; J: TRBJ2-7; DNA: TGTGCCAGCAGTTTGGTCGGCGGCATCAGCTCCTACGAGCAGTACTTC; CDR3: CASSLVGGISSYEQYF
size: once; V: TRBV19; D: NA; J: TRBJ1-1; DNA: TGTGCCAGTAGTATTACGGGGGGCACTGAAGCTTTCTTT; CDR3: CASSITGGTEAFF
size: NA; V: TRBV7-8; D: NA; J: TRBJ1-4; DNA: TGTGCCAGCAGCTTAGATGGGGGGGCCAATGAAAAACTGTTTTTT; CDR3: CASSLDGGANEKLFF
size: NA; V: TRBV6-5; D: TRBD1; J: TRBJ2-7; DNA: TGTGCCAGCAGTTCCTACAGGGGGCCTCTGGCCTACGAGCAGTACTTC; CDR3: CASSSYRGPLAYEQYF
size: NA; V: TRBV6-2/TRBV6-3; D: NA; J: TRBJ2-2; DNA: TGTGCCAGCAGTTACGGGGGGAAACACGGGGAGCTGTTTTTT; CDR3: CASSYGGKHGELFF
size: NA; V: TRBV2; D: NA; J: TRBJ1-1; DNA: TGTGCCGGGCGACGGAGCCTGAACACTGAAGCTTTCTTT; CDR3: CAGRRSLNTEAFF
size: NA; V: TRBV6-2/TRBV6-3; D: NA; J: TRBJ2-3; DNA: TGTGCCAGCAGTTACCCGGGACAAAACACAGATACGCAGTATTTT; CDR3: CASSYPGQNTDTQYF
size: NA; V: TRBV19; D: TRBD1; J: TRBJ2-2; DNA: TGTGCCAGTAGTATGGACAGGGCGAACACCGGGGAGCTGTTTTTT; CDR3: CASSMDRANTGELFF
size: NA; V: TRBV14; D: NA; J: TRBJ1-2; DNA: TGTGCCAGCAGCCAAGATACGGCCGCTAGTTACACCTTC; CDR3: CASSQDTAASYTF
size: NA; V: TRBV7-2; D: NA; J: TRBJ1-1; DNA: TGTGCCAGCAGCAATACGGGGACCACTGAAGCTTTCTTT; CDR3: CASSNTGTTEAFF